Sequencing of this T cell receptor beta chain was carried out in a study of T cells in Graves' hyperthyroidism and ophthalmopathy. This clonotype was recorded at least ten times. Using RNA transcripts as the source, TCR beta CDR3 regions were amplified. The TCR CDR3 first-round RT-PCR relied on the HTBI primer set. One entry per CDR3 protein results from TCRdb running MiXCR on the multiplex PCR reads. Of over 500,000 distinct CDR3 sequences in the sample, 46% were seen once. The germline CDR1 and CDR2 sequences are DFQATT and SNEGSKA (reference sequence). V was shortened by 6 bases and J by 5 bases, with 11 bases between the two germline ends. This CDR3 comprises 11 residues.

This receptor was obtained from an adult woman with Graves' disease, either hyperthyroidism or ophthalmopathy (not recorded which). This sequence joins TRBV20-1 and TRBJ2-7; D possibly corresponds to TRBD2 (6 bases). Sequenced input: peripheral blood or thyroid tissue (not recorded which). CDR3 bases: TGCAGTGCGGCGACTAGTGACGAGCAGTACTTC. Its protein product is CSAATSDEQYF.